This TCR beta chain comes out of a study of blood T cell repertoires in COVID-19. Overall study: Sources were T cells, B-cell-depleted T cells, or PBMCs; the material itself was cDNA or gDNA.

Germline-derived CDR1 and CDR2 are MDHEN and SYDVKM. CDR3 length: 16 amino acids. V was trimmed by 5 bases and J by 2 bases, leaving 16 bases between them. In the original processing: Estimation of nucleated cell counts relied on the amplification of reference gene primers. The repertoire was sequenced with immunoSEQ multiplex PCR; TCRdb's copy has only in-frame clones and lacks some. V and J calls and clone size follow that table, whereas D and trimming were derived from the DNA. The repertoire holds roughly 190,000 clones, approximately 85% seen once, with approximately 10% in the top ten. Enrolled through a virtual design, the participants were between about 18 and 100 years of age and came from roughly 22 US areas.

The sample taken for sequencing was PBMCs or T cells enriched from blood (not recorded which). This chain joins TRBV28 and TRBJ1-5, with D possibly being TRBD1 (5 bases). This clonotype originated in a middle-aged man who had recovered from COVID-19. The CDR3 reads CASSIPLSRGNQPQHF. The CDR3, as DNA: TGTGCCAGCAGTATACCGCTCTCCAGGGGCAATCAGCCCCAGCATTTT.